The T cell receptor beta chain under discussion was sequenced for a study of cytomegalovirus exposure and HLA in healthy donors. Primers: 60 Vbeta forward and 13 Jbeta reverse. Repertoires were generated with immunoSEQ multiplex PCR, while TCRdb's copy carries only in-frame clones and drops some. The sample records 60,000 to 100,000 clones, 78% being singletons. Study findings and constraints: Versus the approximately 700-donor mean, an Asian-associated ancestry cluster reportedly showed fewer N-insertions in a later analysis.

CDR1 and CDR2 (germline): MNHEY, SVGAGI. The CDR3 extends over 13 amino acids. The V end was cut by 5 bases, the J end by 9 bases, with 16 bases between. The table lists this clone with a few counts. Its specificity is unknown. The sequence was obtained from a male donor in good health and CMV-seropositive. What was sequenced was PBMCs. The J gene is TRBJ1-1, the V gene TRBV6-5; a possible D gene is TRBD1 (5 bases). In DNA, the CDR3 is TGTGCCAGCAGTCTCCCCCACGGGGGAAAAGCTTTCTTT. This gives the protein CASSLPHGGKAFF.